A single T cell receptor (beta chain) is shown here with its context. As yet, its antigen is unknown. Terminally differentiated effector memory CD45RA+ cells were left out of the naive CD8 fraction, which was CD45RO-negative and positively selected for CCR7. Within Nashville, Tennessee resided all donors, each a Caucasian adult. Assay execution proceeded at the deep level. Replicate PCRs run on sorted subsets employed 150 to 250 ng DNA, roughly 30,000 T cell genomes. Generated by immunoSEQ multiplex PCR, the TCRdb table keeps only in-frame clones and is missing some. The data contain some 1,900,000 clones, approximately 95% of them seen just once; the ten biggest clones take up 1% to 1.5%. The germline gives CDR1 SNHLY, CDR2 FYNNEI. This CDR3 has 12 amino acids. Trimming took off 2 bases at V and 8 bases at J, with 4 bases between the two ends. The sample comes from a study of shared clonotypes between healthy human individuals.

Overall study findings and caveats: It was observed that roughly 5.1% of naive CD4 clonotypes were shared across several donors.

This sequence was found in a man aged 18 to 35 in good health. The chain is built from TRBV2 and TRBJ1-6; unclear D gene. Sequencing was performed on naive CD8+ T cells sorted from blood. The CDR3 reads CASSEHDSPLHF. The DNA for the CDR3 is TGTGCCAGCAGTGAACACGATTCACCCCTCCACTTT.